Below are 11 T cell receptor beta chains sequenced from a single sample in a study of blood T cell repertoires in COVID-19. Profiled with immunoSEQ multiplex PCR; TCRdb holds only in-frame clones, not every one. The sample holds some 240,000 clones; roughly 84% are singletons and the top ten take 1.4%. Sequenced sample: peripheral blood. Receptors were obtained from a woman aged 40 to 50 who had recovered from COVID-19.

This clone occurred once. This rearrangement joins TRBV28 to TRBJ1-1; 9 bases align to TRBD1. V shed 2 bases, J shed 0 bases, and the junction held 10 bases outside the gene matches. This CDR3 region has 18 residues. Per the germline V gene, CDR1 is MDHEN and CDR2 is SYDVKM. Written as DNA, the CDR3 is TGTGCCAGCAGTTTAGACAGGGGGGTTGGAGTTCTGAACACTGAAGCTTTCTTT. Its translation is CASSLDRGVGVLNTEAFF.

V gene TRBV5-6 combines with J gene TRBJ2-3, with a tentative D call TRBD1 (6 bases). In germline, CDR1 is SGHDT, CDR2 YYEEEE. This CDR3 comprises 19 residues. The V end lost 2 bases, the J end lost 1 base, and 23 bases lay between the germline ends. The CDR3 DNA reads TGTGCCAGCAGCTTTGAACAGGGTTTTCTACAAACGGGCACAGATACGCAGTATTTT. It yields the protein CASSFEQGFLQTGTDTQYF.

The chain is built from TRBV7-8 and TRBJ2-3; possibly TRBD2 for D (7 bases). This CDR3 region has 15 residues. V was trimmed by 0 bases and J by 6 bases, leaving 13 bases between them. Germline V gene sequence: CDR1 SGHVS, CDR2 FQNEAQ. As DNA, the CDR3 is TGTGCCAGCAGCTTAGCGGGGGGGCTTTGGGATACGCAGTATTTT. This encodes CASSLAGGLWDTQYF.

This rearrangement joins TRBV3-1 (or the pseudogene TRBV3-2) to TRBJ2-2; D remains ambiguous. CDR3 size: 16 residues. Germline V CDR1 and CDR2: LGHDT, YNNKEL (reference sequence). Between the trimmed V and J ends, which lost 1 base and 2 bases, there was a span of 11 bases. CDR3: CASSQGCARNTGELFF. CDR3 coding DNA: TGTGCCAGCAGCCAAGGTTGCGCCCGTAACACCGGGGAGCTGTTTTTT.

V usage is TRBV6-4 and J usage is TRBJ2-1, with 15 bases that match TRBD2. Germline CDR1 reads MRHNA; CDR2 reads SNTAGT. CDR3 length equals 15 residues. Unmatched junction bases numbered 4, after V lost 6 bases and J lost 7 bases. CDR3 region: CASSPGLAGGNEQFF. Written as DNA, the CDR3 is TGTGCCAGCAGCCCCGGACTAGCGGGGGGGAATGAGCAGTTCTTC.

The CDR3 bases are TGTGCCAGCAGTTTTCCTAGCGGGGGAGATACGCAGTATTTT. It codes for CASSFPSGGDTQYF. V usage is TRBV6-6 and J usage is TRBJ2-3, with TRBD2 matching 10 bases. V was clipped by 4 bases and J by 5 bases; unmatched bases: 3. Germline V gives CDR1 MNHNY, CDR2 SVGAGI (reference sequence). This CDR3 has 14 amino acids.

The chain couples TRBV30 to TRBJ2-1; D is possibly TRBD2 (6 bases). The germline V gene encodes CDR1 GTSNPN and CDR2 SVGIG (reference sequence). The CDR3 consists of 12 residues. With 1 base removed from V and 11 bases from J, the gap between germline ends came to 12 bases. CDR3 nucleotides: TGTGCCTGGAGTGCCCTGGACTATCAGCAGTTCTTC. Amino acids: CAWSALDYQQFF.

The chain links TRBV5-1 to TRBJ2-5, with 10 bases matching TRBD2. Germline V gene lookup returns CDR1 SGHRS and CDR2 YFSETQ. The CDR3 length is 16 residues. Trimming removed 0 bases from V and 1 base from J; junction bases left unmatched: 3. CDR3 loop: CASSLGSGGVQETQYF. The CDR3, as DNA: TGCGCCAGCAGCTTGGGGAGCGGGGGGGTCCAAGAGACCCAGTACTTC.

This clone has more than one count but fewer than ten. The V and J genes are TRBV10-3 and TRBJ1-3, with D unclear. CDR1 and CDR2 from the germline V gene are ENHRY and SYGVKD. This CDR3 is built from 19 residues. V shed 0 bases and J shed 1 base, with 19 bases lying between them. The CDR3 DNA sequence: TGTGCCATCAGTGAGTCGGGGAGGGCGGTAACCCGATCTGGAAACACCATATATTTT. Translating gives CAISESGRAVTRSGNTIYF.

This clone turned up a few times. This chain connects TRBV18 to TRBJ2-3, with 10 bases matching TRBD2. J lost 5 bases, V lost 4 bases, and 15 bases had no gene match. Per the germline V gene, CDR1 is KGHSH and CDR2 is LQKENI. This CDR3 has 18 residues. The CDR3 here is CASSRASGGPRRIDTQYF. The CDR3, as DNA: TGTGCCAGCTCACGGGCTAGCGGGGGACCCCGCAGGATAGATACGCAGTATTTT.

The chain employs TRBV7-9 and TRBJ1-4, with a weak D call TRBD1 (6 bases). The CDR3 sequence is 14 residues long. Germline V gene sequence: CDR1 SEHNR, CDR2 FQNEAQ (reference sequence). With 1 base removed from V and 8 bases from J, the gap between germline ends came to 11 bases. The CDR3 nucleotides read TGTGCCAGCAGCTTAGAGACAGGTTGGGAAAAACTGTTTTTT. Its protein product is CASSLETGWEKLFF.